The 21 T cell receptor beta chains presented below share a single source sample, sequenced in a study of T cell repertoires in cytomegalovirus infection. TCRdb ran MiXCR on the reads and lists one entry per CDR3 protein. The top ten hold approximately 12% of the sample, which has around 330,000 distinct CDR3 sequences, roughly 15% seen once. Sequencing was done on a sample of PBMCs. These receptors all stem from a human donor in good health (CMV status not recorded). Some clones in this sample may be carry-over from other donors' samples.

To note about this clonotype: A read error may explain this, as a much larger clone is one base away. V and J are TRBV4-1 and TRBJ2-2, with D hard to call. In germline, CDR1 is MGHRA, CDR2 YSYEKL. The CDR3 spans 16 residues. V was cut by 1 base and J by 7 bases, with 16 bases left in between. The CDR3 sequence is CASSQVTRRYGGELFF. CDR3 coding DNA: TGCGCCAGCAGCCAAGTAACCAGAAGGTATGGCGGGGAGCTGTTTTTT.

The rearrangement links TRBV20-1 to TRBJ1-2, with D maybe TRBD1 (5 bases). Trimming removed 4 bases from V and 4 bases from J, with 25 bases in between. CDR3 length equals 17 residues. Germline values: CDR1 DFQATT, CDR2 SNEGSKA (reference sequence). CDR3 nucleotides: TGCAGTGCTAAACCGATAACGGGGCAGGCGCAAATCTATGGCTACACCTTC. Its translation is CSAKPITGQAQIYGYTF.

The rearrangement links TRBV10-3 to TRBJ2-3, with TRBD1 identical over 8 bases. With V trimmed by 5 bases and J by 3 bases, 10 bases remained unmatched. Germline V gene sequence: CDR1 ENHRY, CDR2 SYGVKD. The CDR3 consists of 16 residues. The CDR3 loop reads CAISPFRGLRTDTQYF. DNA for the CDR3: TGTGCCATCAGTCCATTCAGGGGGCTAAGAACAGATACGCAGTATTTT.

The rearrangement uses TRBV3-1 and TRBJ1-1, with 8 bases that match TRBD1. The CDR3 loop spans 14 amino acids. Germline V lookup: CDR1 LGHDT, CDR2 YNNKEL (reference sequence). V dropped 3 bases and J dropped 3; count of bases not matched to a gene: 3. CDR3 loop: CASSHRGRDTEAFF. CDR3 DNA sequence: TGTGCCAGCAGCCACAGGGGGCGAGACACTGAAGCTTTCTTT. The whole variable domain, remainder taken from reference TRBV3-1 and TRBJ1-1, is DTAVSQTPKYLVTQMGNDKSIKCEQNLGHDTMYWYKQDSKKFLKIMFSYNNKELIINETVPNRFSPKSPDKAHLNLHINSLELGDSAVYFCASSHRGRDTEAFFGQGTRLTVV.

With respect to this clonotype: The junction and the germline gene differ at one end; a read error may be behind it. The chain joins TRBV12-3 or TRBV12-4 to TRBJ2-1; D might be TRBD1 (5 bases). The CDR3 consists of 14 residues. The CDR3: CASSRAVSYNEQSF. Written as DNA, the CDR3 is TGTGCCAGCAGCAGGGCTGTTTCCTACAATGAGCAGTCCTTC.

The chain carries TRBV4-3 and TRBJ2-7; tentative D call: TRBD1 (6 bases). Looked up from germline, CDR1 is LGHNA and CDR2 is YSLEER. V was clipped by 3 bases and J by 2 bases, with 29 bases between them. CDR3 length: 20 residues. CDR3 nucleotide sequence: TGCGCCAGCAGCCAGCAACTAACAGGGAACATGTTAGGATCACCCTACGAGCAGTACTTC. Encoded protein: CASSQQLTGNMLGSPYEQYF.

This clonotype was observed many times. This chain uses TRBV27 with TRBJ2-7; D is ambiguous. V lost 5 bases to trimming and J lost 1 base, with 9 bases between them. The germline V gene has CDR1 MNHEY and CDR2 SMNVEV (reference sequence). CDR3 size: 13 residues. This CDR3 reads CASSRTQSYEQYF. CDR3 DNA sequence: TGTGCCAGCAGTCGGACCCAGTCCTACGAGCAGTACTTC.

The rearrangement uses TRBV20-1 and TRBJ2-3, with D possibly TRBD2 on 5 matching bases. This CDR3 is 11 amino acids long. Per germline, CDR1 DFQATT and CDR2 SNEGSKA (reference sequence). V was cut by 6 bases and J by 1 base, with 5 bases left in between. The CDR3 is CSAGGTDTQYF. As DNA, the CDR3 is TGCAGTGCCGGGGGCACAGATACGCAGTATTTT.

This chain links TRBV2 with TRBJ1-3, with D uncertain. This CDR3 contains 16 residues. V was cut by 6 bases and J by 0 bases, with 15 bases left in between. CDR1 is SNHLY and CDR2 is FYNNEI in the germline V gene. CDR3 nucleotides: TGTGCCAGCAGCGTCTACTATCCGGGCTCTGGAAACACCATATATTTT. This codes for CASSVYYPGSGNTIYF. Full variable domain (remainder filled in from reference TRBV2 and TRBJ1-3): EPEVTQTPSHQVTQMGQEVILRCVPISNHLYFYWYRQILGQKVEFLVSFYNNEISEKSEIFDDQFSVERPDGSNFTLKIRSTKLEDSAMYFCASSVYYPGSGNTIYFGEGSWLTVV.

This clonotype was found many times. The V gene is TRBV6-6, the J gene TRBJ2-2; D not certain. This CDR3 has 13 amino acids. Germline-derived CDR1 and CDR2 are MNHNY and SVGAGI (reference sequence). V lost 4 bases, J lost 6 bases, and 9 bases lay in between. The CDR3 is CASSSKTPGELFF. The CDR3 DNA is TGTGCCAGCAGTTCCAAGACCCCCGGGGAGCTGTTTTTT.

V gene TRBV5-6 combines with J gene TRBJ2-1; 12 nucleotides align to TRBD2. Per germline, CDR1 SGHDT and CDR2 YYEEEE. With V trimmed by 4 bases and J by 8 bases, 7 bases remained unmatched. CDR3 length equals 15 residues. For the CDR3, the DNA is TGTGCCAGCAGCCTAGCGGGGGGGCCAAACCATGAGCAGTTCTTC. It yields the protein CASSLAGGPNHEQFF.

This clonotype was picked up many times. The genes are TRBV7-2 and TRBJ2-3; D uncertain. The CDR3 length is 13 residues. Germline assignment: CDR1 SGHTA and CDR2 FQGNSA. The V end was cut by 1 base, the J end by 0 bases, with 2 bases between. Here the CDR3 reads CASSLVSTDTQYF. The CDR3, as DNA: TGTGCCAGCAGCTTAGTTAGCACAGATACGCAGTATTTT.

This clonotype was observed a single time. The V and J genes are TRBV5-1 and TRBJ1-1, with a weak D call TRBD1 (6 bases). This CDR3 has 13 amino acids. Per the germline V gene, CDR1 is SGHRS and CDR2 is YFSETQ. Deletions cut 4 bases from V and 5 bases from J, with 12 bases between. The DNA of the CDR3 is TGCGCCAGCAGCCTACTAGGACAGACTGAAGCTTTCTTT. The encoded protein is CASSLLGQTEAFF.

The rearrangement joins TRBV7-6 to TRBJ2-3; D is unclear. Germline assignment: CDR1 SGHVS and CDR2 FNYEAQ. V was shortened by 4 bases and J by 4 bases, with 12 bases between the two germline ends. CDR3 length: 14 amino acids. The DNA for the CDR3 is TGTGCCAGCAGCTGGTCGGCAGTGGCAGATACGCAGTATTTT. Its protein product is CASSWSAVADTQYF.

This clonotype came up many times. One end of the junction fails to match germline, which may point to a read error. This chain uses TRBV7-2 with TRBJ1-1, with 7 bases identical to TRBD1. The CDR3 covers 12 residues. CDR1 and CDR2 from the germline V gene are SGHTA and FQGNSA. CDR3 nucleotides: TGTGCCAGCAGCTTAGCGCGACTAAGACAGGGCTTT. Protein: CASSLARLRQGF.

Ten or more counts support this clonotype. This rearrangement joins TRBV7-2 to TRBJ1-1; no clear D gene. The length of the CDR3 is 14 residues. The germline V and J ends were trimmed by 5 bases and 0 bases, with 10 bases remaining between them. Germline V gives CDR1 SGHTA, CDR2 FQGNSA. CDR3 bases: TGTGCCAGCAGCACCCGACGGATGAACACTGAAGCTTTCTTT. Translation: CASSTRRMNTEAFF.

V gene TRBV10-3 combines with J gene TRBJ1-6, with 9 bases that match TRBD1. Per germline, CDR1 ENHRY and CDR2 SYGVKD. The CDR3 has 14 amino acids. The ends lost 5 bases at V and 9 bases at J; junction bases unmatched: 5. CDR3 sequence reads: CAISITGGPSPLHF. For the CDR3, the DNA is TGTGCCATCAGTATAACAGGGGGCCCTTCACCCCTCCACTTT.

The V and J genes are TRBV2 and TRBJ2-7; 7 bases match TRBD2. Trimming cost V 2 bases and J 2 bases; bases outside gene matches: 0. The CDR3 loop spans 13 amino acids. Per the germline V gene, CDR1 is SNHLY and CDR2 is FYNNEI. CDR3 in DNA: TGTGCCAGCAGTGAACGGGGGGCCTACGAGCAGTACTTC. Translated, it gives CASSERGAYEQYF.

The chain uses TRBV5-1 and TRBJ1-1, with 7 bases lining up with TRBD1. Unmatched junction bases numbered 13, after V lost 4 bases and J lost 1 base. The CDR3 is 17 residues long. Germline V gives CDR1 SGHRS, CDR2 YFSETQ. This CDR3 reads CASSGRDSTGRNTEAFF. The CDR3 nucleotides are TGCGCCAGCAGCGGCCGGGACAGCACCGGGAGGAACACTGAAGCTTTCTTT.

This clonotype was seen a handful of times. The gene calls are TRBV7-3 and TRBJ2-7; possibly TRBD2 for D (6 bases). The CDR3 contains 16 residues. Trimming shortened V by 4 bases and J by 2 bases, and 18 bases separated the two germline ends. Germline V gives CDR1 SGHTA, CDR2 FQGTGA. The CDR3 protein is CASSSDKRGSAYEQYF. The CDR3 nucleotides are TGTGCCAGCAGCTCCGACAAACGGGGGTCCGCCTACGAGCAGTACTTC.

The chain carries TRBV20-1 and TRBJ1-2; D gene uncertain. V was shortened by 0 bases and J by 5 bases, with 13 bases between the two germline ends. Germline-derived CDR1 and CDR2 are DFQATT and SNEGSKA (reference sequence). The CDR3 runs to 14 residues. The CDR3: CSAREGASLYGYTF. The CDR3 bases are TGCAGTGCTAGAGAAGGAGCGAGTTTATATGGCTACACCTTC.